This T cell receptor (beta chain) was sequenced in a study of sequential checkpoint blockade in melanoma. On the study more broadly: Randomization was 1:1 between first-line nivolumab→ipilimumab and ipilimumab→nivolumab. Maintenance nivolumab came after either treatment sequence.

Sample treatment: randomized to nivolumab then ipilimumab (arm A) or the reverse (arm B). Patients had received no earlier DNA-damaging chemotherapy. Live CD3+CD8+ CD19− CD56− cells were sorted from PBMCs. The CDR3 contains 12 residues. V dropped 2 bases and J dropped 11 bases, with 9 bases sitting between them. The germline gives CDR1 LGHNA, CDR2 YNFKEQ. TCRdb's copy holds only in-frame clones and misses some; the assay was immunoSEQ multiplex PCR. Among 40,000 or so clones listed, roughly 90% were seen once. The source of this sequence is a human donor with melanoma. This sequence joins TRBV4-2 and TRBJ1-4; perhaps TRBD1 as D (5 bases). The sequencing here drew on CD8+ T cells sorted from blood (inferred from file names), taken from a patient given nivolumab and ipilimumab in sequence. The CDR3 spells CASSQSGEKLFF. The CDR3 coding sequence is TGTGCCAGCAGCCAATCGGGGGAGAAACTGTTTTTT.